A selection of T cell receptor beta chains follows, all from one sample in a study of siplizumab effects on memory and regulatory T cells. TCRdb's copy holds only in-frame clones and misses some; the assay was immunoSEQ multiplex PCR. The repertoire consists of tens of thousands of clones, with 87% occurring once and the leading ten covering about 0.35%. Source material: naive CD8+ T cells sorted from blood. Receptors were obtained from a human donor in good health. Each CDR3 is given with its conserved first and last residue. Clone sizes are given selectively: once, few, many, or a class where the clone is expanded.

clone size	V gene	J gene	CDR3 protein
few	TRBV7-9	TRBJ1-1	CASSLSGPSTEAFF
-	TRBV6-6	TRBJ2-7	CASSPPPLLIYEQYF
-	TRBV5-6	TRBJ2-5	CASSSLTGGNRETQYF
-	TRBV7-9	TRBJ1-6	CASSPQVPNSPLHF
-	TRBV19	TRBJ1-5	CASSISGASNQPQHF
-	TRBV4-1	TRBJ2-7	CASSGPGTVSEQYF
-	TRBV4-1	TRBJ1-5	CASSQVLGSDQPQHF
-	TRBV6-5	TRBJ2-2	CASSYSSSWGELFF
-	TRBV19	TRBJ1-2	CASSFRTGEGYTF
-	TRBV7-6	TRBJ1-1	CASSLAGGNTEAFF
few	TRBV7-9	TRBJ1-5	CASSSTGAGQPQHF
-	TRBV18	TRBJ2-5	CASSPQDGSVKTQYF
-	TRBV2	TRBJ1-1	CASSEDWTGLNTEAFF
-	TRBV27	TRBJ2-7	CASSLATGTDFEQYF
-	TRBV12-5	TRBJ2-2	CASGPGPTGELFF
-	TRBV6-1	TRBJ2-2	CASSEVGRSTGELFF
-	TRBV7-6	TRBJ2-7	CASSLVGQGADEQYF
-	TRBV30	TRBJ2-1	CAWSVAANEQFF
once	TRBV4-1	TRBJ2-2	CASSPLGQGNTGELFF
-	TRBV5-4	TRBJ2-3	CASSEGLPTDTQYF
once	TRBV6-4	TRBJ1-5	CASRAGNQPQHF
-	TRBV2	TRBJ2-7	CASSEQTGESYEQYF